This T cell receptor beta chain was observed in a study of graft-versus-host responses after intestinal transplantation. Points from the study as a whole: Recipient bone marrow held GvH clones, some seen earlier in ileum or blood.

Sequenced by immunoSEQ multiplex PCR; TCRdb stores in-frame clones only, minus some. The sample has about 70,000 clones; around 95% are singletons. As to this clone: Its antigen remains unknown.

The ends lost 3 bases at V and 5 bases at J; junction bases unmatched: 10. The CDR3 contains 15 residues. Germline V CDR1 and CDR2: MNHEY, SMNVEV (reference sequence). The sample here was unstimulated CD8+ T cells sorted from spleen or lymph node cells, taken before intestinal transplant. The chain recombines TRBV27 with TRBJ2-7; 7 bases agree with TRBD1. The origin of this receptor is a human donor who received an intestinal transplant. The CDR3 here is CASSFNRGPGDEQYF. For the CDR3, the DNA is TGTGCCAGCAGTTTCAACAGGGGACCGGGTGACGAGCAGTACTTC.